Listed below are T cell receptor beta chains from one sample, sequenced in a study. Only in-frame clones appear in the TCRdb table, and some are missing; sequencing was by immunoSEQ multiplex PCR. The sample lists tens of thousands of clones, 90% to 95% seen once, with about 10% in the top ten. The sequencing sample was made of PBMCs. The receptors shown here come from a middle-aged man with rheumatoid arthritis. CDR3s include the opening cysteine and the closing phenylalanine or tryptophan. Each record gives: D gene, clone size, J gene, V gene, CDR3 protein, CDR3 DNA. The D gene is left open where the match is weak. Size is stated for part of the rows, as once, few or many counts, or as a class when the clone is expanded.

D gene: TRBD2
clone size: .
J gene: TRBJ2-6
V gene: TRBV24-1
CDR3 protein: CATSDFSGPGANVLTF
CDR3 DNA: TGTGCCACCAGTGATTTTAGCGGGCCCGGGGCCAACGTCCTGACTTTC

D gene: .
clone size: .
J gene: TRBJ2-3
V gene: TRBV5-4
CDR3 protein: CASSYKSTDTQYF
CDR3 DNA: TGTGCCAGCAGCTATAAAAGCACAGATACGCAGTATTTT

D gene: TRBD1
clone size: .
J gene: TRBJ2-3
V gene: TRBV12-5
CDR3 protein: CASGKGGAGDTQYF
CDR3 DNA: TGTGCTAGTGGGAAAGGGGGCGCGGGAGATACGCAGTATTTT

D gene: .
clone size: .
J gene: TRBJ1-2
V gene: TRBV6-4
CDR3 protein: CASSDSGGNGYTF
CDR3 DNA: TGTGCCAGCAGTGACTCGGGGGGGAACGGCTACACCTTC

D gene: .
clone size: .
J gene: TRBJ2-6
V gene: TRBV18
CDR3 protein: CASSTTGNSGANVLTF
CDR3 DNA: TGTGCCAGCTCGACCACAGGGAACTCTGGGGCCAACGTCCTGACTTTC

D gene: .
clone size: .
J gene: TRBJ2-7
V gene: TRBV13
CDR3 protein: CASSPGGEPYEQYF
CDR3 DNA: TGTGCCAGCAGCCCCGGTGGGGAACCCTACGAGCAGTACTTC

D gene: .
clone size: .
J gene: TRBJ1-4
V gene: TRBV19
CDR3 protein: CASSISDISTNEKLFF
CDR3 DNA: TGTGCCAGTAGTATTTCTGACATTTCAACTAATGAAAAACTGTTTTTT

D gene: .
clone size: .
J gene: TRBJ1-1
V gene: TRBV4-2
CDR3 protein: CASSQDPSLNTEAFF
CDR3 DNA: TGTGCCAGCAGCCAAGATCCCAGTTTGAACACTGAAGCTTTCTTT

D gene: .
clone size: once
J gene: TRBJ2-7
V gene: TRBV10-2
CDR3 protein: CASSESSHEQYF
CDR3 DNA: TGCGCCAGCAGTGAGTCGTCGCACGAGCAGTACTTC

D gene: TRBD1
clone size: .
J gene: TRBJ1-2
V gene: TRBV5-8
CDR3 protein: CASRWDREGYTF
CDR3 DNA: TGTGCCAGCAGATGGGACAGGGAAGGCTACACCTTC

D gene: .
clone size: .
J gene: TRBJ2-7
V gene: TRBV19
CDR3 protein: CASSPQDGFEYEQYF
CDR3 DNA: TGTGCCAGTAGTCCCCAGGACGGCTTTGAGTACGAGCAGTACTTC

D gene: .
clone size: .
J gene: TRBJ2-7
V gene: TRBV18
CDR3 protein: CASSPGTLGEQYF
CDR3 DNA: TGTGCCAGCTCCCCGGGTACTCTCGGGGAGCAGTACTTC

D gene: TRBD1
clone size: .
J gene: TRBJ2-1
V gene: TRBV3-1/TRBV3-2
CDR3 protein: CASSYHRDRFYNEQFF
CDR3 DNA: TGTGCCAGCAGCTACCACCGGGACAGGTTTTACAATGAGCAGTTCTTC

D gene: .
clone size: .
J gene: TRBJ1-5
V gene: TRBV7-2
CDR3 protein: CASSLERGDPQHF
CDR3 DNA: TGTGCCAGCAGCTTAGAGAGGGGGGACCCCCAGCATTTT

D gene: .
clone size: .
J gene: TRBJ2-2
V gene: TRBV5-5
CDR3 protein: CASSLRSGELFF
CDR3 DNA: TGTGCCAGCAGCTTAAGATCCGGGGAGCTGTTTTTT

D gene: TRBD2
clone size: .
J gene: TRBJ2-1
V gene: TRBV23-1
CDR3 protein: CASKSGTNGEQFF
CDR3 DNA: TGCGCCAGCAAAAGCGGGACCAACGGTGAGCAGTTCTTC

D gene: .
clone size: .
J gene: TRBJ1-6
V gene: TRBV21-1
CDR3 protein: CASSAKVRRQGDNSPLHF
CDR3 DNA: TGTGCCAGCAGCGCCAAAGTGCGGAGACAGGGAGATAATTCACCCCTCCACTTT

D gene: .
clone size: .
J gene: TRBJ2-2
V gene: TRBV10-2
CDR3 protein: CASSPTALFTGELFF
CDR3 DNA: TGCGCCAGCAGTCCGACAGCACTATTCACCGGGGAGCTGTTTTTT

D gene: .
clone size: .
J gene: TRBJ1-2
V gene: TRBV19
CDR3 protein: CASQGGTGIKSYGYTF
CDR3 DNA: TGTGCCAGTCAGGGTGGGACTGGTATAAAAAGCTATGGCTACACCTTC

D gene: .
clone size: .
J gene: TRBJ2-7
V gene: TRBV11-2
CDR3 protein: CASSFPARTIPPYEQYF
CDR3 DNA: TGTGCCAGCAGCTTCCCAGCTAGGACAATACCCCCCTACGAGCAGTACTTC

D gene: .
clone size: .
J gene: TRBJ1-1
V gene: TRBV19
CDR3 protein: CASSIGGASLTEAFF
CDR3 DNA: TGTGCCAGTAGTATTGGAGGGGCGTCCCTTACTGAAGCTTTCTTT

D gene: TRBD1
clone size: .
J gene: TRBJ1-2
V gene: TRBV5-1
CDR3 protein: CASNRTGRNGYTF
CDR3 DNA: TGCGCCAGCAACAGGACAGGGCGCAATGGCTACACCTTC

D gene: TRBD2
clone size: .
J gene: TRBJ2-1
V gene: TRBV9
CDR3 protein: CASSVNVAGGRNEQFF
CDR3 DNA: TGTGCCAGCAGCGTGAATGTAGCGGGAGGAAGGAATGAGCAGTTCTTC

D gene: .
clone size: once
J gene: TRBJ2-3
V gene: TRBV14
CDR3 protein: CASSQLPPTDTQYF
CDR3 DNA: TGTGCCAGCAGCCAACTTCCGCCCACAGATACGCAGTATTTT

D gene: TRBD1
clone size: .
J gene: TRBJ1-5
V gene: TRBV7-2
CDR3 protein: CASSRDRGLGQPQHF
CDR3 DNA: TGTGCCAGCAGCCGGGACAGGGGATTAGGCCAGCCCCAGCATTTT

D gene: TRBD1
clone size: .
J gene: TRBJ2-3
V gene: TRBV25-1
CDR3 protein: CASSSGTGGNTQYF
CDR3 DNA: TGTGCCAGCAGTTCCGGGACAGGGGGGAATACGCAGTATTTT

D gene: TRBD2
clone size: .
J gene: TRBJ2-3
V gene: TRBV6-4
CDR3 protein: CASSDSVAGGPDTQYF
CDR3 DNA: TGTGCCAGCAGTGACTCCGTGGCGGGAGGACCAGATACGCAGTATTTT

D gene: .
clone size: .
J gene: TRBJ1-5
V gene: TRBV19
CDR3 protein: CASSADRVNQPQHF
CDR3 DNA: TGTGCCAGTAGTGCGGACAGAGTCAATCAGCCCCAGCATTTT

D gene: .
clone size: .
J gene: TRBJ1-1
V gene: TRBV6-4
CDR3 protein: CASSPSPRGTEAFF
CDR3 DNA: TGTGCCAGCAGCCCCTCTCCCCGGGGCACTGAAGCTTTCTTT

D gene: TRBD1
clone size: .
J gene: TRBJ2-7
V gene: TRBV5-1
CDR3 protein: CASSLAGRGLYEQYF
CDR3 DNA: TGCGCCAGCAGCTTGGCGGGCAGGGGGCTTTACGAGCAGTACTTC

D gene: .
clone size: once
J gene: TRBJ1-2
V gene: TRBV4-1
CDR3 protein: CASSSEPNYGYTF
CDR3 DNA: TGCGCCAGCAGCTCAGAGCCCAACTATGGCTACACCTTC

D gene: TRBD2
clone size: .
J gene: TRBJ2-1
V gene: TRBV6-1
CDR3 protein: CASSAETSAYYNEQFF
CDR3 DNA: TGTGCCAGCAGTGCAGAAACTAGCGCTTACTACAATGAGCAGTTCTTC

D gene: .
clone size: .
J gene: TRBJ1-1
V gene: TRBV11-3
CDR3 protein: CASSPPGHWNTEAFF
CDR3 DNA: TGTGCCAGCAGCCCCCCGGGACACTGGAACACTGAAGCTTTCTTT

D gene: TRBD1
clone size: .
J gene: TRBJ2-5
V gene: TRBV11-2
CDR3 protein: CASSVGQGLETQYF
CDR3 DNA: TGTGCCAGCAGCGTAGGACAGGGTTTGGAGACCCAGTACTTC

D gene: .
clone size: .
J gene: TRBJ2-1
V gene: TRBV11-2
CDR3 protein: CASSLDWESSYNEQFF
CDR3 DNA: TGTGCCAGCAGCTTAGATTGGGAGAGCTCCTACAATGAGCAGTTCTTC

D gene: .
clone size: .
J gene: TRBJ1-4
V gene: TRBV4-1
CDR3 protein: CASSQIRNRHKREKLFF
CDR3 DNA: TGCGCCAGCAGCCAAATCAGAAACCGACATAAAAGAGAAAAACTGTTTTTT

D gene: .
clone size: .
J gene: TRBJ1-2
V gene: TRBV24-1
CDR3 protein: CATSDWEQGGYTF
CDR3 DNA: TGTGCCACCAGTGATTGGGAACAGGGTGGCTACACCTTC

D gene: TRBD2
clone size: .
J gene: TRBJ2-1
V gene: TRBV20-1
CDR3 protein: CSASSGARLSEQFF
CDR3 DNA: TGCAGTGCTAGTAGCGGGGCCCGGTTGAGCGAGCAGTTCTTC

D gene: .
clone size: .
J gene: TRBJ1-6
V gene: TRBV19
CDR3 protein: CASTPSPPNSPLHF
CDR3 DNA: TGTGCCAGTACCCCGTCCCCTCCTAATTCACCCCTCCACTTT

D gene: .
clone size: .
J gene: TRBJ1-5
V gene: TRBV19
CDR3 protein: CASSIGSGQGQKWQPQHF
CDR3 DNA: TGTGCCAGTAGTATAGGCTCGGGACAAGGACAAAAGTGGCAGCCCCAGCATTTT

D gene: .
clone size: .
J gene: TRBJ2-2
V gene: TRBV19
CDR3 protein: CASSIAGELFF
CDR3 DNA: TGTGCCAGTAGTATTGCGGGGGAGCTGTTTTTT

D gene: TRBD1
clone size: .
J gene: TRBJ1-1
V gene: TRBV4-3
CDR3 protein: CASSQDPWTGNTEAFF
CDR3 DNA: TGCGCCAGCAGCCAAGATCCTTGGACAGGCAACACTGAAGCTTTCTTT

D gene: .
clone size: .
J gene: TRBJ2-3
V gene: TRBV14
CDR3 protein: CASSQEAGNTQYF
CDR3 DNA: TGTGCCAGCAGCCAAGAAGCGGGCAATACGCAGTATTTT

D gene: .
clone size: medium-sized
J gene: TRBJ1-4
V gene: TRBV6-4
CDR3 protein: CASSDSEDEATNEKLFF
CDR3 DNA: TGTGCCAGCAGTGACTCTGAGGACGAAGCAACTAATGAAAAACTGTTTTTT

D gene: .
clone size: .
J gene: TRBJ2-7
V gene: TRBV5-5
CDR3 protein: CASSLESYEQYF
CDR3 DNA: TGTGCCAGCAGCTTGGAGAGCTACGAGCAGTACTTC

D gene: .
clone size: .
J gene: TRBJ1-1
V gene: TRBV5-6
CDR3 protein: CASSFWVDTEAFF
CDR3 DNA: TGTGCCAGCAGCTTTTGGGTTGACACTGAAGCTTTCTTT

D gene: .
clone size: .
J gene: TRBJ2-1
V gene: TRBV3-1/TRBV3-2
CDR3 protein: CASSQGPPKFF
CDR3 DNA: TGTGCCAGCAGCCAAGGACCCCCCAAGTTCTTC

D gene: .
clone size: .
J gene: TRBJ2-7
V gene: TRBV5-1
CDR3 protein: CASSLEGGRSHEQYF
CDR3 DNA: TGCGCCAGCAGCTTGGAGGGGGGGCGCAGCCACGAGCAGTACTTC

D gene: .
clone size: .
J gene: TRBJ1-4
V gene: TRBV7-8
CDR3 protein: CASSSGQRVSEKLFF
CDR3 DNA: TGTGCCAGCAGCTCCGGACAGAGAGTCTCTGAAAAACTGTTTTTT

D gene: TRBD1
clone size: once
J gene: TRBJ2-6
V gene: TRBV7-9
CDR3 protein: CASSRPGQGAAGANVLTF
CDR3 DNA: TGTGCCAGCAGCCGCCCGGGACAGGGGGCAGCTGGGGCCAACGTCCTGACTTTC